This TCR beta chain emerged from a study of T cell repertoires in cytomegalovirus infection. In the study overall: The public TCR beta signatures pointed to both CMV infection and matching HLA type.

This CDR3 spans 16 amino acids. J was trimmed by 9 bases and V by 10 bases; bases with no gene match: 19. CDR1 and CDR2 (germline): MNHEY, SMNVEV (reference sequence). MiXCR, applied by TCRdb to the reads, yields one record per CDR3 protein. The table shows about 830,000 distinct CDR3 sequences, with approximately 29% occurring only once. Study-wide results and caveats: CMV-specific HLA-C-restricted TCR beta clonotypes dominated the ex vivo response.

A few counts support this clonotype. No antigen is known for it. The material sequenced was cultured CD8+ T cells from PBMCs, taken from culture after CMV antigen stimulation. The J gene is TRBJ2-1, the V gene TRBV27; TRBD2 matches 9 bases. This sequence was found in a human donor in good health (CMV status not recorded). Some clones in this sample may be carry-over from other donors' samples. The CDR3 DNA is TGTGCCACCAGGGGGACTAGCTATACAAAGGGGGGTGAGCAGTTCTTC. Its protein is CATRGTSYTKGGEQFF.